The 19 T cell receptor beta chains listed next were all sequenced from one sample in a study of T cell responses to AZD1222 COVID-19 vaccine (dated by TCRdb to about 2021). This specimen's time point label, interpreted: baseline before first vaccination. The library was made by the immunoSEQ multiplex PCR assay. Entries here come from immuneACCESS through TCRdb and include only in-frame sequences with V and J called. Some clones fail to appear in such tables; in the studies checked, an unresolved V gene covers under half of the shortfall, and the cause of the remainder is unknown. The sample yields approximately 100,000 clones; roughly 90% were counted once. The leading ten clones occupy 5% to 6% of the sample. This specimen was peripheral blood, taken on day 0 of AZD1222 vaccination. The receptors shown here come from an adult in good health.

The chain combines TRBV10-1 with TRBJ2-3, with D possibly matching TRBD2 (6 bases). The CDR3 is 13 amino acids. V was trimmed by 0 bases and J by 9 bases, leaving 10 bases between them. Germline CDR1 WNHNN, CDR2 SYGVQD (reference sequence). This chain's CDR3 is CASSESGGGTQYF. The DNA of the CDR3 is TGCGCCAGCAGTGAGTCGGGGGGAGGCACGCAGTATTTT.

This clone has just one count. The gene calls are TRBV7-8 and TRBJ2-1; 7 nucleotides align to TRBD1. Germline V gene data show CDR1 as SGHVS and CDR2 as FQNEAQ. V trimming: 5 bases; J trimming: 7 bases; junction bases outside the gene matches: 8. The CDR3 is 14 residues long. The CDR3 protein is CASSLGQAANEQFF. The CDR3 DNA reads TGTGCCAGCAGCCTTGGACAGGCTGCAAATGAGCAGTTCTTC.

The rearrangement joins TRBV18 to TRBJ1-1; a weak D match, TRBD1 (6 bases). Germline V gene data show CDR1 as KGHSH and CDR2 as LQKENI. This CDR3 has 15 residues. The V and J ends lost 6 bases and 4 bases respectively, with 18 bases between them. This CDR3 is CASSGEGGMFTEAFF. The CDR3 DNA is TGTGCCAGCTCCGGGGAGGGGGGGATGTTCACTGAAGCTTTCTTT.

This chain connects TRBV5-1 to TRBJ1-1; D is ambiguous. CDR3 length: 15 amino acids. Trimming cost V 0 bases and J 2 bases, with 11 bases left between them. Germline-derived CDR1 and CDR2 are SGHRS and YFSETQ. Here the CDR3 reads CASSLGENRNTEAFF. In DNA form, the CDR3 reads TGCGCCAGCAGCTTGGGAGAAAACAGAAACACTGAAGCTTTCTTT.

This clone was counted between two and nine times. The chain joins TRBV7-2 to TRBJ1-5; D gene ambiguous. Germline-derived CDR1 and CDR2 are SGHTA and FQGNSA. The CDR3 is made up of 15 amino acids. Trimming pared 5 bases from V and 4 bases from J, leaving 15 bases between. DNA of the CDR3: TGTGCCAGCAGCCCCCGACCCGGCGTGAATCAGCCCCAGCATTTT. Translating it yields CASSPRPGVNQPQHF.

The CDR3 is CASRPGLAGVGGELFF. In DNA form, the CDR3 reads TGTGCCAGCAGACCGGGACTAGCGGGAGTAGGAGGGGAGCTGTTTTTT. The V call is TRBV14, the J call TRBJ2-2; the match to TRBD2 covers 14 bases. Trimming took 6 bases from V and 8 from J; bases not matched to a gene: 8. Germline lookup yields CDR1 SGHDN and CDR2 FVKESK. The CDR3 loop spans 16 amino acids.

The genes are TRBV7-9 and TRBJ1-4, with D possibly matching TRBD1 (5 bases). Trimming stripped 5 bases from V and 3 bases from J, with 37 bases between. The CDR3 totals 23 residues. Germline lookup yields CDR1 SEHNR and CDR2 FQNEAQ (reference sequence). The CDR3 reads CASSRGASSLVGPARMANEKLFF. CDR3 in DNA: TGTGCCAGCAGCAGGGGTGCCAGCAGCTTAGTCGGGCCGGCCAGGATGGCTAATGAAAAACTGTTTTTT.

A word on this clone: The junction shows a germline mismatch at one end, possibly a read error. The chain couples TRBV7-7 to TRBJ2-7, with no clear D. CDR1 SSHAT and CDR2 FNYEAQ come from the germline V gene (reference sequence). The CDR3 spans 15 residues. The CDR3 here is CASSLELTPAYEQYF. The CDR3 nucleotides are TGTGCTAGCAGCTTAGAGTTAACCCCCGCCTACGAGCAGTACTTC.

J is TRBJ1-6 and V is TRBV3-1 (or the pseudogene TRBV3-2); the D gene is possibly TRBD1 (6 bases). This CDR3 is built from 15 residues. V shed 1 base and J shed 6 bases, with 10 bases lying between them. Germline CDR1 LGHDT, CDR2 YNNKEL (reference sequence). The CDR3 here is CASSQVTRGNSPLHF. CDR3 nucleotides: TGTGCCAGCAGCCAAGTGACCAGGGGTAATTCACCCCTCCACTTT.

This clone was counted once. The chain combines TRBV6-5 with TRBJ1-1; D is unresolved. The germline CDR1 and CDR2 sequences are MNHEY and SVGAGI. The CDR3 is 14 amino acids. Trimming took off 2 bases at V and 1 base at J, with 8 bases between the two ends. This CDR3 reads CASSYATPNTEAFF. For the CDR3, the DNA is TGTGCCAGCAGTTACGCGACACCGAACACTGAAGCTTTCTTT.

This chain connects TRBV6-6 to TRBJ2-1, with 11 bases fitting TRBD2. The CDR3 consists of 14 residues. Per the germline V gene, CDR1 is MNHNY and CDR2 is SVGAGI (reference sequence). The V gene end was trimmed by 4 bases and the J gene end by 4 bases; junction bases not matched to a gene: 0. CDR3 in amino acids: CASSWTSGYNEQFF. DNA for the CDR3: TGTGCCAGCAGTTGGACTAGCGGGTACAATGAGCAGTTCTTC.

This sequence joins TRBV6-5 and TRBJ1-1; no clear D gene. Germline CDR1 reads MNHEY; CDR2 reads SVGAGI. The CDR3 is 14 residues long. V lost 7 bases, J lost 1 base, and 13 bases lay in between. CDR3: CASTNIVGNTEAFF. The CDR3 nucleotides are TGTGCCAGCACGAATATAGTTGGGAACACTGAAGCTTTCTTT.

The gene calls are TRBV4-2 and TRBJ1-1; TRBD1 agrees at 8 bases. J lost 4 bases, V lost 4 bases, and 5 bases had no gene match. This CDR3 is 14 amino acids long. Per germline, CDR1 LGHNA and CDR2 YNFKEQ. The CDR3 region is CASSPNTGGTEAFF. CDR3 coding DNA: TGTGCCAGCAGCCCAAACACAGGGGGCACTGAAGCTTTCTTT.

The chain has TRBV6-5 and TRBJ2-1, with a possible D match to TRBD1 (5 bases). Between the trimmed V and J ends, which lost 5 bases and 7 bases, there was a span of 18 bases. From germline, CDR1 is MNHEY and CDR2 SVGAGI. The length of the CDR3 is 15 residues. The CDR3 here is CASSRQLVGLNEQFF. CDR3 sequence (DNA): TGTGCCAGCAGTAGACAGCTAGTGGGTCTAAATGAGCAGTTCTTC.

The J gene is TRBJ1-1, the V gene TRBV3-1 (or the pseudogene TRBV3-2); the D is unclear. CDR1 is LGHDT and CDR2 is YNNKEL in the germline V gene (reference sequence). The length of the CDR3 is 13 residues. Trimming took 8 bases from V and 0 from J, leaving 10 bases between them. The CDR3, as DNA: TGTGCCAGCGGATTCCTCATGAACACTGAAGCTTTCTTT. Protein: CASGFLMNTEAFF.

V usage is TRBV7-2 and J usage is TRBJ1-5; TRBD1 might be the D (6 bases). With 1 base removed from V and 2 bases from J, the gap between germline ends came to 12 bases. Germline V gives CDR1 SGHTA, CDR2 FQGNSA. The CDR3 contains 16 residues. CDR3 sequence (DNA): TGTGCCAGCAGCTTAGTAACAGGGTTGGGCAATCAGCCCCAGCATTTT. This gives the protein CASSLVTGLGNQPQHF.

The chain combines TRBV3-1 (or the pseudogene TRBV3-2) with TRBJ2-5, with 7 nucleotides matching TRBD1. The CDR3 length is 15 residues. The V gene's germline CDR1 is LGHDT and CDR2 YNNKEL (reference sequence). V shed 4 bases, J shed 1 base, and the junction held 6 bases outside the gene matches. The CDR3 spells CASSRRDSSQETQYF. The CDR3 DNA is TGTGCCAGCAGCCGCAGGGACAGTTCCCAAGAGACCCAGTACTTC.

This clone was recorded only once. The chain combines TRBV6-5 with TRBJ1-4, with D unresolved. The CDR3 loop spans 16 amino acids. Germline V gene sequence: CDR1 MNHEY, CDR2 SVGAGI. V was trimmed by 2 bases and J by 6 bases, leaving 16 bases between them. This CDR3 reads CASSYNHATIDEKLFF. As DNA, the CDR3 is TGTGCCAGCAGTTACAATCACGCTACTATCGATGAAAAACTGTTTTTT.

The chain joins TRBV11-2 to TRBJ1-6, with 8 nucleotides matching TRBD1. V was pared by 4 bases and J by 10 bases, with 15 bases of the junction left unmatched. CDR3 length: 17 amino acids. Germline values: CDR1 SGHAT, CDR2 FQNNGV. The CDR3 here is CASSSPPQGAGRSPLHF. As DNA, the CDR3 is TGTGCCAGCAGCTCCCCCCCCCAGGGGGCGGGTCGGTCACCCCTCCACTTT.